This TCR beta chain was recovered during a study of blood T cell repertoires in COVID-19. Study in general: COVID-19 samples collected from the United States, Italy and Spain covered acute and convalescent phases. PBMCs, B-cell-depleted T cells, or T cells were the source of the cDNA or gDNA that made up the material.

The V and J ends lost 5 bases and 8 bases respectively, with 3 bases between them. Germline CDR1 SEHNR, CDR2 FQNEAQ (reference sequence). There are 10 residues in the CDR3. This clone was counted only a few times. Authors' methods: Counts of nucleated cells, estimated from reference gene primer amplification, were obtained. Data came from immunoSEQ multiplex PCR; TCRdb stores just in-frame clones and leaves some out. That table gives V, J and clone size, and the DNA gave D and trimming. In the table there are approximately 220,000 clones, about four fifths of which are singletons. The sample comprised peripheral blood. The clonotype comes from a woman aged 40 to 49 with active or convalescent COVID-19. The gene calls are TRBV7-9 and TRBJ1-4; D remains unclear. The CDR3 DNA reads TGTGCCAGCAGCGCGGAAAAACTGTTTTTT. It is translated as CASSAEKLFF.